This TCR beta chain was identified during a study of T cell repertoires in cytomegalovirus infection. Background on the study: Indicated by public TCR beta signatures were CMV infection and matching HLA type.

Each CDR3 protein gets one entry after TCRdb re-called the reads with MiXCR. The data hold hundreds of thousands of distinct CDR3 sequences, with roughly a third observed a single time. Details on this clonotype: Its target is not known.

V dropped 7 bases and J dropped 3; count of bases not matched to a gene: 7. In germline, CDR1 is MDHEN, CDR2 SYDVKM. The CDR3 is 14 amino acids. Study-wide results and caveats: Carriage of CMV together with the relevant HLA was identifiable through cumulative public TCR beta family frequency. The ex vivo response was dominated by HLA-C-restricted CMV-specific TCR beta clonotypes.

The genes are TRBV28 and TRBJ2-7, with 9 bases that match TRBD1. The material was cultured PBMCs, obtained from culture after CMV antigen stimulation. The receptor comes from a human donor in good health (CMV status not recorded). Some clones in this sample may be carry-over from other donors' samples. Here the CDR3 DNA reads TGTGCCAGCACCTCCCCGGACAGGGGCTACGAGCAGTACTTC. Translated, it gives CASTSPDRGYEQYF.